This entry is about one T cell receptor beta chain. Its antigen remains unknown. TCRdb keeps only in-frame clones here, not all; method: immunoSEQ multiplex PCR. The sample lists more than 110,000 clones, 80% to 95% occurring once. This entry comes from a study of CD4+ T cells in melanoma. Overall study findings and caveats: A reported correlation linked neoantigen-specific CD4+ T cells to CD8+, macrophage and B cell function.

From germline, CDR1 is MNHNS and CDR2 SASEGT. The length of the CDR3 is 17 residues. The ends were cut back, 1 base at V and 1 base at J, with 13 bases in the middle. V gene TRBV6-1 combines with J gene TRBJ2-2, with D possibly TRBD1 on 5 matching bases. The source of this sequence is a human donor with melanoma. CDR3 sequence reads: CASSEEIWQGNTGELFF. The CDR3 bases are TGTGCCAGCAGTGAAGAGATTTGGCAGGGGAACACCGGGGAGCTGTTTTTT.